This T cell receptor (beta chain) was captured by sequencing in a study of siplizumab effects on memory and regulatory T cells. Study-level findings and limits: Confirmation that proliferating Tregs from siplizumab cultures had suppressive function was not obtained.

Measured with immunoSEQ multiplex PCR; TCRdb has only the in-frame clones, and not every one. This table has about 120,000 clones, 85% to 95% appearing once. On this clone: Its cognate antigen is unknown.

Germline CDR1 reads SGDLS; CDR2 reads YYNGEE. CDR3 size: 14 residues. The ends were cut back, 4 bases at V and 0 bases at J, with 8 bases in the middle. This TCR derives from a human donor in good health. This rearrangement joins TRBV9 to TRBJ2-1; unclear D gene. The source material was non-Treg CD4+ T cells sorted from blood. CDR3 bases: TGTGCCAGCAGCTTCGCGAGCTCCTACAATGAGCAGTTCTTC. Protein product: CASSFASSYNEQFF. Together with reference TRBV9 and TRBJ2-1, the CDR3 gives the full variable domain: DSGVTQTPKHLITATGQRVTLRCSPRSGDLSVYWYQQSLDQGLQFLIQYYNGEERAKGNILERFSAQQFPDLHSELNLSSLELGDSALYFCASSFASSYNEQFFGPGTRLTVL.